This entry lists 8 T cell receptor beta chains sequenced from one sample in a study of blood T cell repertoires in COVID-19. Produced via immunoSEQ multiplex PCR; TCRdb's table is partial and in-frame only. The profile covers some 200,000 clones, with roughly 87% appearing a single time and about 9.4% taken by the ten largest. What was sequenced was PBMCs or T cells enriched from blood (not recorded which). These receptors were taken from a young man with acute COVID-19.

This chain connects TRBV5-4 to TRBJ1-6; possibly TRBD1 for D (6 bases). Germline V gene lookup returns CDR1 SGHNT and CDR2 YYREEE (reference sequence). V lost 1 base, J lost 6 bases, and 11 bases lay in between. The CDR3 has 15 residues. The CDR3 DNA follows: TGTGCCAGCAGCTTGTGGCAGGGGCTTAATTCACCCCTCCACTTT. Amino acids: CASSLWQGLNSPLHF.

The rearrangement uses TRBV2 and TRBJ1-6, with a possible D match to TRBD1 (5 bases). CDR3 length: 17 amino acids. The V end lost 0 bases, the J end lost 9 bases, and 18 bases lay between the germline ends. The germline V gene has CDR1 SNHLY and CDR2 FYNNEI. CDR3 DNA: TGTGCCAGCAGTGAAGCGGTAAAGGGGATACTTGGTTCACCCCTCCACTTT. This encodes CASSEAVKGILGSPLHF. Combining the CDR3 with reference TRBV2 and TRBJ1-6 gives the whole variable domain EPEVTQTPSHQVTQMGQEVILRCVPISNHLYFYWYRQILGQKVEFLVSFYNNEISEKSEIFDDQFSVERPDGSNFTLKIRSTKLEDSAMYFCASSEAVKGILGSPLHFGNGTRLTVT.

The rearrangement links TRBV3-1 (or the pseudogene TRBV3-2) to TRBJ2-2; 7 nucleotides agree with TRBD2. CDR1 and CDR2 from the germline V gene are LGHDT and YNNKEL (reference sequence). The CDR3 consists of 19 residues. V lost 0 bases to trimming and J lost 1 base; unmatched junction nucleotides: 11. CDR3 bases: TGTGCCAGCAGCCAAGACAACTTTCGGCGGGAGCTGAACACCGGGGAGCTGTTTTTT. This gives the protein CASSQDNFRRELNTGELFF.

The rearrangement links TRBV7-8 to TRBJ2-7, with D perhaps matching TRBD2 (5 bases). Trimming took off 2 bases at V and 0 bases at J, with 8 bases between the two ends. Germline CDR1 SGHVS, CDR2 FQNEAQ. This CDR3 contains 14 residues. The CDR3 nucleotides are TGTGCCAGCAGCTTAATCCGGGGCTCCTACGAGCAGTACTTC. Its translation is CASSLIRGSYEQYF.

The chain recombines TRBV30 with TRBJ2-3, with D unresolved. This CDR3 is 13 amino acids long. The V and J ends lost 0 bases and 5 bases respectively, with 9 bases between them. Germline V gene lookup returns CDR1 GTSNPN and CDR2 SVGIG (reference sequence). The CDR3 region has the DNA TGTGCCTGGAGTGTACGACTTAAAGATACGCAGTATTTT. Its protein product is CAWSVRLKDTQYF.

The V and J genes are TRBV28 and TRBJ2-2, with 7 bases identical to TRBD1. This CDR3 is built from 14 residues. Germline loops: CDR1 MDHEN, CDR2 SYDVKM. Trimming at V came to 3 bases and at J to 5 bases, leaving 3 bases not matched to a gene. The CDR3 DNA sequence: TGTGCCAGCAGTTTGGGACAGAAAACCGGGGAGCTGTTTTTT. It specifies CASSLGQKTGELFF. The entire variable domain, with the rest obtained from reference TRBV28 and TRBJ2-2, is as follows: DVKVTQSSRYLVKRTGEKVFLECVQDMDHENMFWYRQDPGLGLRLIYFSYDVKMKEKGDIPEGYSVSREKKERFSLILESASTNQTSMYLCASSLGQKTGELFFGEGSRLTVL.

The chain employs TRBV29-1 and TRBJ2-1; tentative D call: TRBD1 (5 bases). Trimming shortened V by 1 base and J by 4 bases, and 14 bases separated the two germline ends. Germline CDR1 reads SQVTM; CDR2 reads ANQGSEA. This CDR3 is built from 15 residues. The CDR3 reads CSVEGRSAGYNEQFF. DNA for the CDR3: TGCAGCGTTGAAGGGCGTTCCGCAGGGTACAATGAGCAGTTCTTC.

The chain is built from TRBV28 and TRBJ1-1, with 10 bases that match TRBD1. The length of the CDR3 is 14 residues. Germline lookup yields CDR1 MDHEN and CDR2 SYDVKM. V dropped 7 bases and J dropped 2; count of bases not matched to a gene: 4. The CDR3: CASTGDRGNTEAFF. CDR3 nucleotides: TGTGCCAGCACGGGGGACAGGGGTAACACTGAAGCTTTCTTT.